The 7 T cell receptor beta chains reported below all come from one sample, sequenced in a study of CXCR3-negative and CXCR3-positive naive CD8 T cells. Study-wide results and limits: Relative to CXCR3-negative naive cells, CXCR3-positive naive cells had more hydrophobic TRB CDR3s.

The TRB libraries of cDNA were built by UMI-labeled 5' RACE. Reprocessing the 5' RACE reads, TCRdb reports a single entry for every CDR3 protein and omits DNA. The sample has more than 80,000 distinct CDR3 sequences. These receptors are not linked to any known antigen. Sample: naive CXCR3+ CD8+ T cells from blood. Subset denoted: CD45RO-CCR7+CD27+CD95- naive CD8+ T cells expressing CXCR3 (TNR3+). These receptors were obtained from a human donor in good health. Some clones in this sample may be carry-over from other donors' samples.

This chain joins TRBV14 and TRBJ2-5; the TCRdb D gene call, TRBD1, has no DNA to confirm it. Germline loops: CDR1 SGHDN, CDR2 FVKESK. This CDR3 is 18 amino acids long. The CDR3 region is CASSPPAAGGERGETQYF.

The chain is built from TRBV4-2 and TRBJ1-2; TCRdb gives TRBD1 as the D gene, but with no DNA this cannot be confirmed. Germline CDR1 and CDR2: LGHNA and YNFKEQ. The CDR3 loop spans 14 amino acids. The CDR3 is CASSQEWVGVGYTF.

This chain connects TRBV6-2 or TRBV6-3 to TRBJ1-5. In germline, CDR1 is MNHEY, CDR2 SVGEGT. The CDR3 totals 14 residues. The CDR3 region is CASSAFYSNQPQHF.

The chain links TRBV29-1 to TRBJ1-2; absent DNA, TCRdb's TRBD1 call cannot be checked. The CDR3 extends over 12 amino acids. The V gene's germline CDR1 is SQVTM and CDR2 ANQGSEA. CDR3 loop: CSALGQDQSNTF.

The chain carries TRBV21-1 and TRBJ2-4; the TRBD2 assignment by TCRdb is unverifiable without DNA. TRBV21-1 is marked as a pseudogene. The CDR3 extends over 15 amino acids. The CDR3 here is CASTRDSLAKNIQYF.

The chain links TRBV7-9 to TRBJ1-4. The CDR3 extends over 13 amino acids. Germline lookup yields CDR1 SEHNR and CDR2 FQNEAQ (reference sequence). The CDR3 loop reads CASAGGFGEKLFF.

The chain joins TRBV15 to TRBJ2-1; the TCRdb D gene call, TRBD1, has no DNA to confirm it. Per germline, CDR1 LNHNV and CDR2 YYDKDF (reference sequence). The CDR3 is 16 amino acids. The CDR3 reads CATSSLPGTSDNEQFF.